This entry lists 15 T cell receptor beta chains sequenced from one sample in a study of monozygotic twins with inflammatory bowel disease. TCRdb reanalyzed the 5' RACE reads, giving one entry per CDR3 protein sequence and no DNA. The sample spans approximately 380,000 distinct CDR3 sequences; the ten largest clones claim 2% to 3%. The sequenced sample consisted of blood. The receptor set was obtained from a human donor with ulcerative colitis or Crohn's disease, or a healthy co-twin of an affected twin (not recorded which).

The genes are TRBV5-1 and TRBJ2-3; with no DNA, the TCRdb D assignment of TRBD2 cannot be verified. There are 21 residues in the CDR3. Germline assignment: CDR1 SGHRS and CDR2 YFSETQ. The CDR3 region is CASSLVPITGTSGGATDTQYF.

This rearrangement joins TRBV7-2 to TRBJ2-2; the D call of TRBD1 rests on TCRdb alone, since no DNA is present to check it. This CDR3 is 17 amino acids long. Germline values: CDR1 SGHTA, CDR2 FQGNSA. CDR3 region: CASSRTVGQEDTGELFF.

This chain uses TRBV27 with TRBJ2-1. CDR1 is MNHEY, CDR2 SMNVEV, per germline (reference sequence). There are 16 residues in the CDR3. This chain's CDR3 is CASSLTISGSYNEQFF.

The V gene is TRBV12-3 or TRBV12-4, the J gene TRBJ2-2; the D call from TCRdb, TRBD1, cannot be confirmed without DNA. The CDR3 contains 17 residues. CDR3 residues: CASLPDRLYANTGELFF.

This chain joins TRBV19 and TRBJ2-3; lacking DNA, the TRBD2 call made by TCRdb goes unchecked. The CDR3 spans 16 residues. Germline assignment: CDR1 LNHDA and CDR2 SQIVND (reference sequence). CDR3: CASSIMASGAADTQYF. Using reference TRBV19 and TRBJ2-3 for the parts outside the CDR3, the full variable domain is DGGITQSPKYLFRKEGQNVTLSCEQNLNHDAMYWYRQDPGQGLRLIYYSQIVNDFQKGDIAEGYSVSREKKESFPLTVTSAQKNPTAFYLCASSIMASGAADTQYFGPGTRLTVL.

V usage is TRBV3-1 and J usage is TRBJ2-7; TCRdb gives TRBD1 as the D gene, but with no DNA this cannot be confirmed. The length of the CDR3 is 17 residues. The germline gives CDR1 LGHDT, CDR2 YNNKEL (reference sequence). This CDR3 reads CASSLGQGNSLAYEQYF.

The chain recombines TRBV20-1 with TRBJ2-1; the D call from TCRdb, TRBD2, cannot be confirmed without DNA. This CDR3 spans 13 amino acids. Germline V gene lookup returns CDR1 DFQATT and CDR2 SNEGSKA (reference sequence). The CDR3 is CSAPGLASDEQFF.

This chain uses TRBV20-1 with TRBJ2-2; the TCRdb D gene call, TRBD1, has no DNA to confirm it. This CDR3 comprises 15 residues. The germline V gene has CDR1 DFQATT and CDR2 SNEGSKA (reference sequence). The CDR3 sequence is CSARGGLISGGELFF.

This chain's CDR3 is CASSEDFGDYGYTF. The chain recombines TRBV25-1 with TRBJ1-2. This CDR3 is built from 14 residues. Germline values: CDR1 MGHDK, CDR2 SYGVNS.

The CDR3 region is CASSPRTGATSYNEQFF. The chain links TRBV5-1 to TRBJ2-1; TCRdb outputs TRBD1, but without DNA this stays unchecked. Germline loops: CDR1 SGHRS, CDR2 YFSETQ. The CDR3 runs to 17 residues.

The V gene is TRBV6-2 or TRBV6-3, the J gene TRBJ2-7. The V gene's germline CDR1 is MNHEY and CDR2 SVGEGT. The CDR3 length is 12 residues. The chain's CDR3 is CASSGFSYEQYF.

The V and J genes are TRBV20-1 and TRBJ1-5; TCRdb outputs TRBD1, but without DNA this stays unchecked. The CDR3 has 14 residues. CDR1 is DFQATT and CDR2 is SNEGSKA in the germline V gene (reference sequence). The CDR3 loop is CSARGETDDQPQHF.

The J gene is TRBJ2-1, the V gene TRBV19; TCRdb returns TRBD2, unconfirmable since there is no DNA. The CDR3 covers 16 residues. Per the germline V gene, CDR1 is LNHDA and CDR2 is SQIVND (reference sequence). This chain's CDR3 is CASSPFGARARNEQFF. The whole variable domain, remainder taken from reference TRBV19 and TRBJ2-1, is DGGITQSPKYLFRKEGQNVTLSCEQNLNHDAMYWYRQDPGQGLRLIYYSQIVNDFQKGDIAEGYSVSREKKESFPLTVTSAQKNPTAFYLCASSPFGARARNEQFFGPGTRLTVL.

The rearrangement joins TRBV20-1 to TRBJ2-7; TCRdb proposes TRBD2, but this gene call is untestable without DNA. The CDR3 spans 16 residues. Per germline, CDR1 DFQATT and CDR2 SNEGSKA (reference sequence). CDR3 protein: CSARDSQRGAFYEQYF.

V usage is TRBV9 and J usage is TRBJ2-1; as DNA is missing, the TRBD2 call by TCRdb cannot be tested. This CDR3 has 18 residues. Germline assignment: CDR1 SGDLS and CDR2 YYNGEE. CDR3: CASSPHPSGTSGYNEQFF. The full variable domain, completed using reference TRBV9 and TRBJ2-1, is DSGVTQTPKHLITATGQRVTLRCSPRSGDLSVYWYQQSLDQGLQFLIQYYNGEERAKGNILERFSAQQFPDLHSELNLSSLELGDSALYFCASSPHPSGTSGYNEQFFGPGTRLTVL.